This record covers a single TCR beta chain. The entry originates in a study of blood T cell repertoires in COVID-19. Study overall: The study drew acute and convalescent COVID-19 samples from the United States, Italy and Spain. Sources were T cells, B-cell-depleted T cells, or PBMCs; the material itself was cDNA or gDNA.

In the original processing: Amplified reference gene primers provided the basis for estimating nucleated cell counts. The table came from immunoSEQ multiplex PCR; TCRdb's copy has only in-frame clones and leaves some out. The V and J calls and clone size come from that table; D and trimming were worked out from the DNA. There are 200,000 or so clones in the sample; around 82% occur only once, and about 2.3% lies in the top ten. Trimming stripped 0 bases from V and 6 bases from J, with 8 bases between. CDR1 is MNHNY, CDR2 SVGAGI, per germline (reference sequence). The CDR3 is 13 residues long. The TCR was taken from a woman aged 55-69 years with acute or convalescent COVID-19. The sample taken for sequencing was peripheral blood. The V gene is TRBV6-6, the J gene TRBJ1-2, with D unclear. CDR3 in amino acids: CASSYSAQNGYTF. The CDR3 DNA follows: TGTGCCAGCAGTTACTCGGCACAGAATGGCTACACCTTC.